The 21 T cell receptor beta chains in this list originate from one sample, sequenced in a study of blood T cells in healthy people across ages. Primers used in a second PCR of about 7 to 12 cycles were a sample-barcoded 5' primer and a J-beta primer mix. TCRdb used MiXCR to reprocess the 5' RACE reads, holding one entry per CDR3 protein. The repertoire holds hundreds of thousands of distinct CDR3 sequences, roughly 32% seen once, with over 15% in the top ten. Sequencing was carried out using blood. The source of these receptors is a woman of 80 years or more in good health.

In its sample, this clonotype was seen many times. This chain links TRBV5-1 with TRBJ2-5; 10 bases map to TRBD2. The CDR3 has 15 amino acids. The germline V gene has CDR1 SGHRS and CDR2 YFSETQ. With 4 bases clipped from V and 5 bases from J, the junction kept 8 bases outside the gene matches. Written as DNA, the CDR3 is TGCGCCAGCAGCCCGGCCGGGACTAGCGTTGAGACCCAGTACTTC. It is translated as CASSPAGTSVETQYF.

The V and J genes are TRBV5-1 and TRBJ1-2; D remains ambiguous. There are 14 residues in the CDR3. Germline V CDR1 and CDR2: SGHRS, YFSETQ. The V end lost 0 bases, the J end lost 4 bases, and 10 bases lay between the germline ends. CDR3 DNA: TGCGCCAGCAGCTTGGAGGGCACCCGCTATGGCTACACCTTC. Translating it yields CASSLEGTRYGYTF. Looking up the rest from reference TRBV5-1 and TRBJ1-2 gives the full variable domain: KAGVTQTPRYLIKTRGQQVTLSCSPISGHRSVSWYQQTPGQGLQFLFEYFSETQRNKGNFPGRFSGRQFSNSRSEMNVSTLELGDSALYLCASSLEGTRYGYTFGSGTRLTVV.

This clonotype came up many times. The CDR3 bases are TGCAGTGCCAACCTCCCGGGGTACCATGGCTACACCTTC. The encoded protein is CSANLPGYHGYTF. The V and J genes are TRBV20-1 and TRBJ1-2; no definite D call. Germline CDR1 is DFQATT and CDR2 is SNEGSKA (reference sequence). This CDR3 is built from 13 residues. Between the trimmed V and J ends, which lost 6 bases and 6 bases, there was a span of 17 bases.

As concerns this clonotype: The junction departs from germline at one end; a sequencing error may be responsible. The V call is TRBV5-6, the J call TRBJ2-5; possibly TRBD1 for D (6 bases). In germline, CDR1 is SGHDT, CDR2 YYEEEE. CDR3 size: 13 residues. This chain's CDR3 is CAGSLVVGGTQYF. CDR3 coding DNA: TGTGCCGGCAGCTTGGTGGTAGGGGGGACCCAGTACTTC.

This chain's CDR3 is CASSRPNRGPGSGANVLTF. DNA for the CDR3: TGTGCCAGTAGTAGACCAAACAGGGGCCCGGGATCTGGGGCCAACGTCCTGACTTTC. The rearrangement links TRBV19 to TRBJ2-6; 7 nucleotides align to TRBD1. CDR3 length: 19 residues. V shed 4 bases, J shed 1 base, and the junction held 13 bases outside the gene matches. Germline V lookup: CDR1 LNHDA, CDR2 SQIVND (reference sequence). The full variable domain, completed using reference TRBV19 and TRBJ2-6, is DGGITQSPKYLFRKEGQNVTLSCEQNLNHDAMYWYRQDPGQGLRLIYYSQIVNDFQKGDIAEGYSVSREKKESFPLTVTSAQKNPTAFYLCASSRPNRGPGSGANVLTFGAGSRLTVL.

J is TRBJ1-4 and V is TRBV6-2 or TRBV6-3; D is unclear. The V end lost 2 bases, the J end lost 11 bases, and 21 bases lay between the germline ends. This CDR3 is built from 16 residues. Germline CDR1 reads MNHEY; CDR2 reads SVGEGT. In DNA form, the CDR3 reads TGTGCCAGCAGTTACGGCGAGGATCTGACCGGTGGGAAACTGTTTTTT. Its translation: CASSYGEDLTGGKLFF.

A remark on this clonotype: At one end the junction does not follow the germline gene, possibly because of a read error. The chain recombines TRBV6-6 with TRBJ2-5, with D possibly TRBD2 on 6 matching bases. The J call is doubtful: the DNA matches TRBJ2-7 better. This CDR3 spans 12 amino acids. The germline V gene has CDR1 MNHNY and CDR2 SVGAGI (reference sequence). The DNA of the CDR3 is TGTACCAGCGGCCGGGGGAGCCACGAGCAGTACTTC. Translating it yields CTSGRGSHEQYF.

This clonotype has just a few counts. The rearrangement joins TRBV20-1 to TRBJ1-4, with a possible D match to TRBD1 (5 bases). The germline CDR1 and CDR2 sequences are DFQATT and SNEGSKA (reference sequence). V gave up 4 bases and J gave up 7 bases, with 13 bases separating them. This CDR3 contains 13 residues. CDR3: CSAIFGGSEKLFF. CDR3 DNA sequence: TGCAGTGCTATCTTCGGGGGGAGTGAAAAACTGTTTTTT.

The CDR3 region is CASSFRASGYSTDTQYF. CDR3 DNA sequence: TGTGCCAGCAGCTTCCGGGCTAGCGGCTACAGCACAGATACGCAGTATTTT. The chain has TRBV7-2 and TRBJ2-3; 7 positions agree with TRBD2. Trimming removed 3 bases from V and 0 bases from J; junction bases left unmatched: 9. Germline V lookup: CDR1 SGHTA, CDR2 FQGNSA. The CDR3 length is 17 residues.

This clonotype appeared a few times. This sequence joins TRBV7-9 and TRBJ1-1, with 10 bases aligning to TRBD1. CDR1 is SEHNR, CDR2 FQNEAQ, per germline (reference sequence). Trimming took 5 bases from V and 4 from J; bases not matched to a gene: 4. This CDR3 contains 14 residues. The CDR3 protein is CASSPWTGGTEAFF. CDR3 DNA sequence: TGTGCCAGCAGCCCCTGGACAGGGGGCACTGAAGCTTTCTTT.

The sample holds many counts of this clonotype. The gene calls are TRBV9 and TRBJ2-1; maybe TRBD2 (6 bases). The CDR3 sequence is 16 residues long. Trimming removed 0 bases from V and 3 bases from J, with 13 bases in between. From germline, CDR1 is SGDLS and CDR2 YYNGEE. CDR3 sequence (DNA): TGTGCCAGCAGCGTAGGTAGTAGCGGTTACTACAATGAGCAGTTCTTC. This gives the protein CASSVGSSGYYNEQFF.

This clonotype was seen a few times. The genes are TRBV6-1 and TRBJ1-4; D gene uncertain. This CDR3 has 14 residues. From germline, CDR1 is MNHNS and CDR2 SASEGT. V was clipped by 7 bases and J by 0 bases, with 9 bases between them. The CDR3 DNA reads TGTGCCAGCACTTTGGGAGCAACTAATGAAAAACTGTTTTTT. It translates to CASTLGATNEKLFF.

In its sample, this clonotype was seen a few times. A read error may be the cause here, since a much bigger clone is one base away. This chain connects TRBV7-2 to TRBJ2-5; D is ambiguous. The CDR3 covers 14 residues. Germline V gene sequence: CDR1 SGHTA, CDR2 FQGNSA. The CDR3 region is CASSLESFQESQYF. Here the CDR3 DNA reads TGTGCCAGCAGCTTAGAAAGTTTCCAAGAGTCCCAGTACTTC. The full variable domain, its missing parts supplied by reference TRBV7-2 and TRBJ2-5, is GAGVSQSPSNKVTEKGKDVELRCDPISGHTALYWYRQSLGQGLEFLIYFQGNSAPDKSGLPSDRFSAERTGGSVSTLTIQRTQQEDSAVYLCASSLESFQESQYFGPGTRLLVL.

This clonotype was detected ten times or more. The rearrangement links TRBV3-1 to TRBJ1-2; D not certain. V was clipped by 1 base and J by 0 bases, with 9 bases between them. Germline V gives CDR1 LGHDT, CDR2 YNNKEL (reference sequence). The CDR3 has 15 residues. CDR3 loop: CASSQGGRANYGYTF. Written as DNA, the CDR3 is TGTGCCAGCAGCCAAGGCGGACGGGCTAACTATGGCTACACCTTC.

This chain's CDR3 is CASSQPNTYEQYF. The CDR3 nucleotides read TGCGCCAGCAGCCAACCTAATACCTACGAGCAGTACTTC. This chain links TRBV4-1 with TRBJ2-7; D remains unclear. CDR1 and CDR2 (germline): MGHRA, YSYEKL. Trimming cost V 2 bases and J 2 bases, with 7 bases left between them. This CDR3 comprises 13 residues.

This clonotype was recorded many times. The chain combines TRBV7-2 with TRBJ2-1, with 10 bases matching TRBD1. The germline CDR1 and CDR2 sequences are SGHTA and FQGNSA. This CDR3 spans 15 amino acids. With V trimmed by 2 bases and J by 10 bases, 8 bases remained unmatched. CDR3 DNA sequence: TGTGCCAGCAGCTTATCGGGACAGGGGATCGGCGAGCAGTTCTTC. It encodes CASSLSGQGIGEQFF.

This clonotype has a handful of counts. The chain couples TRBV3-1 to TRBJ1-4, with no clear D. The ends were cut back, 4 bases at V and 4 bases at J, with 16 bases in the middle. From germline, CDR1 is LGHDT and CDR2 YNNKEL (reference sequence). The CDR3 is made up of 16 amino acids. CDR3 sequence: CASSRKTAPFNEKLFF. The CDR3 coding sequence is TGTGCCAGCAGCCGGAAAACAGCCCCTTTTAATGAAAAACTGTTTTTT.

This clonotype was seen repeatedly, ten times or more. The CDR3 reads CASSPTRLDNGNEQFF. For the CDR3, the DNA is TGTGCCAGCTCACCAACGCGACTAGATAACGGCAATGAGCAGTTCTTC. The V call is TRBV18, the J call TRBJ2-1; D is possibly TRBD2 (6 bases). Looked up from germline, CDR1 is KGHSH and CDR2 is LQKENI. This CDR3 has 16 amino acids. V lost 2 bases and J 6 bases, leaving 17 bases between the germline ends.

For this clonotype: A much larger clone is a single base away; this may be a read error. This sequence joins TRBV6-2 or TRBV6-3 and TRBJ2-7; D perhaps matches TRBD1 (6 bases). The CDR3 has 16 amino acids. With 6 bases removed from V and 1 base from J, the gap between germline ends came to 19 bases. Per the germline V gene, CDR1 is MNHEY and CDR2 is SVGEGT. Written as DNA, the CDR3 is TGTGCCAGCAGCCCCCGGACAGAGCCCATTTCCTACGAGCAGTACTTC. Protein sequence: CASSPRTEPISYEQYF.

This chain uses TRBV7-2 with TRBJ1-2; D uncertain. The CDR3 sequence is 17 residues long. V shed 0 bases and J shed 4 bases, with 18 bases lying between them. CDR1 is SGHTA, CDR2 FQGNSA, per germline. The CDR3 DNA follows: TGTGCCAGCAGCTTAGCGCTAGGCCCAAAACGGGGCTATGGCTACACCTTC. It encodes CASSLALGPKRGYGYTF.

A note on this clonotype: Possible read error: a much larger clone is one base away. CDR3 coding DNA: TGTACCAGCAGCCCCAGCGAAAAGACCCAGTACTTC. The encoded protein is CTSSPSEKTQYF. The chain uses TRBV9 and TRBJ2-7; D is ambiguous. The J call may be in error: the DNA end matches TRBJ2-5 better. The CDR3 runs to 12 residues. Germline CDR1 reads SGDLS; CDR2 reads YYNGEE.